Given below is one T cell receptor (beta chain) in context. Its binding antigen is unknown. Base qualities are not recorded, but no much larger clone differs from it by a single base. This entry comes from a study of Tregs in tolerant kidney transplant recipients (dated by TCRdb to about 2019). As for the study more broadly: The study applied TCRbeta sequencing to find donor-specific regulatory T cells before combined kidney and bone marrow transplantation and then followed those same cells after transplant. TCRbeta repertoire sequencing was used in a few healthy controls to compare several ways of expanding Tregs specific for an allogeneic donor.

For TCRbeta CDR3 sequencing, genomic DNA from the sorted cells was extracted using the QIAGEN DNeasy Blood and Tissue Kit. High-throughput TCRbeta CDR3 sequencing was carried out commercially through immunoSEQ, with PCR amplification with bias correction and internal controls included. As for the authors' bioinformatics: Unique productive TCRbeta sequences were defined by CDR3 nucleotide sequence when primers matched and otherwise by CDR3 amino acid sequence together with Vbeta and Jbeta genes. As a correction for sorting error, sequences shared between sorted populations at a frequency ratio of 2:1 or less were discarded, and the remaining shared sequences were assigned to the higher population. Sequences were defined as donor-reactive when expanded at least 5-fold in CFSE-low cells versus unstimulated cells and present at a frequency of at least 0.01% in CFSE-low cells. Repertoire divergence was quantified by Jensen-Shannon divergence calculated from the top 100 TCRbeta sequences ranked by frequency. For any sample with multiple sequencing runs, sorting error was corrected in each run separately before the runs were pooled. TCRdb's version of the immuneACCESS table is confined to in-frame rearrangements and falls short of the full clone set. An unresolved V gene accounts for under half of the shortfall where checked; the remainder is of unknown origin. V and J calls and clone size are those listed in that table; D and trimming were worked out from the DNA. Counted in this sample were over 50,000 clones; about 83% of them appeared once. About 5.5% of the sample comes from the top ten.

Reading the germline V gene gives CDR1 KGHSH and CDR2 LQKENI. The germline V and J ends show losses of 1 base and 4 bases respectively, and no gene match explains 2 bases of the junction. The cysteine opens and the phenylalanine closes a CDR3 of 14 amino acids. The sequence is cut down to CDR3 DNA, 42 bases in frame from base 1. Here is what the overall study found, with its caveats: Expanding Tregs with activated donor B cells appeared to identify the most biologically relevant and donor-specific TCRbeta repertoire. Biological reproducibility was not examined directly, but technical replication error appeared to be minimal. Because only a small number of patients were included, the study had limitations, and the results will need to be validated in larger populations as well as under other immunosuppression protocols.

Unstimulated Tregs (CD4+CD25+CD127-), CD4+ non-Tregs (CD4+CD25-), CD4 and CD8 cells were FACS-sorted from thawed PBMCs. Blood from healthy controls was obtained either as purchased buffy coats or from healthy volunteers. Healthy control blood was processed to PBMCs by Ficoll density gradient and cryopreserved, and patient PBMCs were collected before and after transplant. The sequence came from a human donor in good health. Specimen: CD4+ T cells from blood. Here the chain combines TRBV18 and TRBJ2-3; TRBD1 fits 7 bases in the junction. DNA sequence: TGTGCCAGCTCACCACGCACAGGGGCAGATACGCAGTATTTT. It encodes CASSPRTGADTQYF. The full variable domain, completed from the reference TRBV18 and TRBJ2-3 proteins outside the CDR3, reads NAGVMQNPRHLVRRRGQEARLRCSPMKGHSHVYWYRQLPEEGLKFMVYLQKENIIDESGMPKERFSAEFPKEGPSILRIQQVVRGDSAAYFCASSPRTGADTQYFGPGTRLTVL.